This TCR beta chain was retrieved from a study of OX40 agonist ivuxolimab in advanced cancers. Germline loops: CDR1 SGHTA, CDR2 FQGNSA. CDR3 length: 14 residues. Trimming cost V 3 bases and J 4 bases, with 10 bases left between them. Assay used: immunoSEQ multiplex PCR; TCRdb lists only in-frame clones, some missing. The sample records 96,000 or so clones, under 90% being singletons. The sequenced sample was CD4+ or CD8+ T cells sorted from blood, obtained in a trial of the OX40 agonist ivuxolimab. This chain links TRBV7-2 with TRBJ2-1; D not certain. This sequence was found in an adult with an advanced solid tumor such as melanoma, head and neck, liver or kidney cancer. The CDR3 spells CASSFGRLYNEQFF. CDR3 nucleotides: TGTGCCAGCAGCTTCGGCAGGCTGTACAATGAGCAGTTCTTC.